This TCR beta chain was identified in a study of cytomegalovirus exposure and HLA in healthy donors. Study-wide results and caveats: The study designated 150 to 200 TCR beta chains cytomegalovirus-associated. Other equally common chains were less clonally expanded than HLA-associated TCR beta chains, a later analysis showed.

Concerning this clone itself: Its antigen is still unknown.

Primers: 60 Vbeta forward and 13 Jbeta reverse. Sequenced by immunoSEQ multiplex PCR; TCRdb stores in-frame clones only, minus some. The table lists approximately 110,000 clones, around 80% of them singletons. The clonotype originates from a woman aged 35 to 49 in good health and CMV-seronegative. Material: PBMCs.

The CDR3 here is CASSGPGFLTDTQYF. DNA for the CDR3: TGTGCCAGCAGCGGTCCGGGGTTTCTCACAGATACGCAGTATTTT. The chain carries TRBV7-2 and TRBJ2-3; TRBD2 might be the D (5 bases). Germline CDR1 SGHTA, CDR2 FQGNSA. V was cut by 5 bases and J by 2 bases, with 14 bases left in between. This CDR3 has 15 amino acids.